Listed below are T cell receptor beta chains from one sample, sequenced in a study of vaccination effects on CD4 cells after COVID-19. The repertoire was sequenced with immunoSEQ multiplex PCR; TCRdb's copy has only in-frame clones and lacks some. The sample gives some 22,000 clones, roughly four fifths of which show up once; roughly 17% is in the top ten. These receptors' targets are unknown. The source material was CD4+ T cells from PBMCs cultured with SARS-CoV-2 spike peptides, sampled before COVID-19 vaccination. The receptors come from a human donor who had a prior SARS-CoV-2 infection. Both conserved end residues are part of each CDR3. Each record gives: J gene, D gene, V gene, clone size, CDR3 protein. The D gene is left open where the match is weak. Size is stated for part of the rows, as once, few or many counts, or as a class when the clone is expanded.

>TRBJ2-7|TRBD2|TRBV7-9|.
CASSSGWRGAIYEQYF
>TRBJ1-1|.|TRBV6-2/TRBV6-3|.
CASTNSARGTEAFF
>TRBJ1-5|.|TRBV7-2|few
CASSSTGFGQPQHF
>TRBJ1-1|.|TRBV11-3|.
CASSRRHSEAFF
>TRBJ1-4|.|TRBV28|.
CASGALDGYEKLFF
>TRBJ2-2|TRBD2|TRBV5-4|few
CASSFPGLAPGELFF
>TRBJ2-5|.|TRBV11-2|.
CASRKGNQETQYF
>TRBJ2-7|.|TRBV25-1|once
CASSDRFEQYF
>TRBJ2-7|TRBD2|TRBV7-2|.
CASSPRGGEGYEQYF
>TRBJ2-2|.|TRBV5-1|.
CASRMGGPDTGELFF
>TRBJ2-7|.|TRBV30|.
CAWSLGAWEQYF
>TRBJ1-2|.|TRBV10-3|.
CAISAGGGYGYTF
>TRBJ2-1|TRBD1|TRBV2|.
CASSVDRVGYNEQFF
>TRBJ2-5|.|TRBV6-2/TRBV6-3|.
CASSPRTEQETQYF
>TRBJ1-1|.|TRBV30|.
CAWRIPLPAEAFF
>TRBJ2-3|.|TRBV19|.
CASSIQGYTDTQYF
>TRBJ2-5|TRBD1|TRBV5-8|.
CASSLGTGPRETQYF
>TRBJ2-3|.|TRBV28|few
CASRHQGTDTQYF
>TRBJ2-1|TRBD2|TRBV6-5|.
CAGSLAGKDYNEQFF
>TRBJ1-3|.|TRBV6-5|once
CASRGQGGNTIYF
>TRBJ1-4|.|TRBV4-1|once
CASSQDGAGYNEKLFF
>TRBJ2-3|.|TRBV23-1|.
CASSQSARPDTQYF
>TRBJ2-1|TRBD2|TRBV5-1|.
CATRGRDYLPRVFEQFF